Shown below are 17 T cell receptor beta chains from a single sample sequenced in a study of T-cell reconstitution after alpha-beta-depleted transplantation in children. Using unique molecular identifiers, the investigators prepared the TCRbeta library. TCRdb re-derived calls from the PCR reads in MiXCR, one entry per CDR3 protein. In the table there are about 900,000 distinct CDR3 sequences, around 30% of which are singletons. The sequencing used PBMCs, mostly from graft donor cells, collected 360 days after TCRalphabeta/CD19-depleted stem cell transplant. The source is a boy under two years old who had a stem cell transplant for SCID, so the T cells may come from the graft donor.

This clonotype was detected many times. CDR3 DNA sequence: TGCGCCAGCAGCCAAGGCAATCCAACTGAAGCTTTCTTT. This sequence encodes CASSQGNPTEAFF. This chain connects TRBV4-3 to TRBJ1-1; D remains ambiguous. This CDR3 is 13 amino acids long. V lost 1 base to trimming and J lost 5 bases, with 8 bases between them. Germline-derived CDR1 and CDR2 are LGHNA and YSLEER.

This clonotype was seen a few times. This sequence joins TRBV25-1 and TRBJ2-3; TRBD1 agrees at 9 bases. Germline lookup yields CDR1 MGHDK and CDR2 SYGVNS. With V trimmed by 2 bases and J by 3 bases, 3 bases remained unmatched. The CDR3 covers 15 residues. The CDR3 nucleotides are TGTGCCAGCAGTGAAGGGGACAGGGAAACAGATACGCAGTATTTT. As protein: CASSEGDRETDTQYF. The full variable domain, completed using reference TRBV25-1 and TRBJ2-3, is EADIYQTPRYLVIGTGKKITLECSQTMGHDKMYWYQQDPGMELHLIHYSYGVNSTEKGDLSSESTVSRIRTEHFPLTLESARPSHTSQYLCASSEGDRETDTQYFGPGTRLTVL.

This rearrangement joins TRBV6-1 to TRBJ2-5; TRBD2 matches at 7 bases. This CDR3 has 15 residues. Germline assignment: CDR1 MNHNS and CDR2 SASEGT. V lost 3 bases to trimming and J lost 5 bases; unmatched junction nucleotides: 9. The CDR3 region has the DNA TGTGCCAGCAGTGAGGGACTACCCTACAGGGAGACCCAGTACTTC. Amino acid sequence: CASSEGLPYRETQYF.

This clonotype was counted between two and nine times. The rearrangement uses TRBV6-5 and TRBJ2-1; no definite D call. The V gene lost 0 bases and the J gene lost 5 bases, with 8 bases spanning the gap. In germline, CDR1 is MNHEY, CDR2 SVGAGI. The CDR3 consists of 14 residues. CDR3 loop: CASSYSGPHNEQFF. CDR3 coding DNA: TGTGCCAGCAGTTACTCTGGACCTCACAATGAGCAGTTCTTC.

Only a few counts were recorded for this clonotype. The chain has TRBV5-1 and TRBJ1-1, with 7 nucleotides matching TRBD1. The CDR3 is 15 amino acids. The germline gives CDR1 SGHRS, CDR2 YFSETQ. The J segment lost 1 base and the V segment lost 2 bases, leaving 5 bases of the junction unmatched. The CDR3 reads CASSFRGGGNTEAFF. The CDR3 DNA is TGCGCCAGCAGCTTCCGAGGGGGCGGGAACACTGAAGCTTTCTTT.

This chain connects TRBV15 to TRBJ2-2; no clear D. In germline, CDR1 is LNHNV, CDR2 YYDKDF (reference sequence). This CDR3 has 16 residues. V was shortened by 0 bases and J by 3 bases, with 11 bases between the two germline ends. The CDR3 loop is CATSRDGGTDTGELFF. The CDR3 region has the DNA TGTGCCACCAGCAGAGATGGTGGAACCGACACCGGGGAGCTGTTTTTT.

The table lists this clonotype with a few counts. The CDR3 DNA sequence: TGTGCCAGCAGTCCGACCCGAAGGGAAAAACTGTTTTTT. The encoded protein is CASSPTRREKLFF. J is TRBJ1-4 and V is TRBV28; no reliable D call. Trimming removed 5 bases at V and 8 bases at J, with 12 bases between. The CDR3 is 13 amino acids. From germline, CDR1 is MDHEN and CDR2 SYDVKM.

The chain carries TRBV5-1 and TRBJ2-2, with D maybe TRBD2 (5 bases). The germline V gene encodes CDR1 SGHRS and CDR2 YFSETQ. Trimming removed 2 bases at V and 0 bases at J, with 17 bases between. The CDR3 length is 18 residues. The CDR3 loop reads CASSFSLGSLSNTGELFF. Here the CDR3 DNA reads TGCGCCAGCAGCTTTTCGCTTGGGAGTTTGTCGAACACCGGGGAGCTGTTTTTT.

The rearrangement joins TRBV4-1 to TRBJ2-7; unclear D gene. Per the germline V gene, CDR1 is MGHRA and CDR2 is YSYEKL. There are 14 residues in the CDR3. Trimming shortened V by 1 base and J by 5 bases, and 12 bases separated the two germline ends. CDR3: CASSQVLFVHEQYF. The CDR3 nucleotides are TGCGCCAGCAGCCAAGTTTTGTTCGTCCACGAGCAGTACTTC.

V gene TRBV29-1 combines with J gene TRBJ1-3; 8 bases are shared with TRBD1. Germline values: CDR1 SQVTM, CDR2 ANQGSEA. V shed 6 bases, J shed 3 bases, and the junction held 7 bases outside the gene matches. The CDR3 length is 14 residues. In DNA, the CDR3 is TGCAGCGTGGAACAGGGGGAGTATGGAAACACCATATATTTT. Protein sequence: CSVEQGEYGNTIYF.

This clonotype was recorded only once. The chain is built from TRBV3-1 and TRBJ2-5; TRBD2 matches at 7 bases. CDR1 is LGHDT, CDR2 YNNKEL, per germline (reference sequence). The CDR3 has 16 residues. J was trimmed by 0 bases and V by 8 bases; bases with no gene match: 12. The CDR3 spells CASAKRRRGYQETQYF. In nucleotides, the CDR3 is TGTGCCAGCGCAAAACGGCGGCGGGGGTACCAAGAGACCCAGTACTTC.

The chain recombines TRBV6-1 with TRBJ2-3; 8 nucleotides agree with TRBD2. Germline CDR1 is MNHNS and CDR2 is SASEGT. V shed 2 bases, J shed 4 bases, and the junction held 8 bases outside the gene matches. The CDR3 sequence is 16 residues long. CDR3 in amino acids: CASSEHGEAGADTQYF. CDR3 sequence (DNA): TGTGCCAGCAGTGAACACGGAGAAGCGGGGGCAGATACGCAGTATTTT.

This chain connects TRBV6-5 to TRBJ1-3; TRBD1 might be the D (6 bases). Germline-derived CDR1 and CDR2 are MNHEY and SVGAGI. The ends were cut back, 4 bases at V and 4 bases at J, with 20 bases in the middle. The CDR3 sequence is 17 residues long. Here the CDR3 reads CASSSKSTGNTGNTIYF. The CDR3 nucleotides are TGTGCCAGCAGTTCGAAGTCTACAGGGAACACCGGAAACACCATATATTTT.

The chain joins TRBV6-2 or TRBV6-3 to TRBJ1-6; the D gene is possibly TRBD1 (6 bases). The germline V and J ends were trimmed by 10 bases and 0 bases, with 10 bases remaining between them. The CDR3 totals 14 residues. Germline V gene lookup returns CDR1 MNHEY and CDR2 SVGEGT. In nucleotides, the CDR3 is TGTGCCACCGGACAGAGCTCCTATAATTCACCCCTCCACTTT. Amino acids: CATGQSSYNSPLHF.

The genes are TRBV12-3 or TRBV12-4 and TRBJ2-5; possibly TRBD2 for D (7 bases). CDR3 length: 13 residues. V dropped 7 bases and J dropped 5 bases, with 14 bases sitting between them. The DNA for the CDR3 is TGTGCCAGCAAAGGGGGGGTGATGGAGACCCAGTACTTC. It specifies CASKGGVMETQYF.

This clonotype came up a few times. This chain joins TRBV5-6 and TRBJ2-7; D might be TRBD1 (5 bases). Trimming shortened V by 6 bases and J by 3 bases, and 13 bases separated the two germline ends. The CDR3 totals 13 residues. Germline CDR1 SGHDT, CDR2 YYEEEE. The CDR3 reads CASKGKGNYEQYF. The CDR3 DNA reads TGTGCCAGCAAAGGGAAGGGGAACTACGAGCAGTACTTC.

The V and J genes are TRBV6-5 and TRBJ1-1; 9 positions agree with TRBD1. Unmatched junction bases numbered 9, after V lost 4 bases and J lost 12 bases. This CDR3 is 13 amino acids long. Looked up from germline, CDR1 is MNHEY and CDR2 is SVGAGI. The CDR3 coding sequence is TGTGCCAGCAGTTCCCGCGGGACAGGGAGGTCTTTCTTT. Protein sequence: CASSSRGTGRSFF.